This is a list of T cell receptor beta chains from one sample in a study of T-cell reconstitution after alpha-beta-depleted transplantation in children. TCRdb reprocessed the PCR reads with MiXCR, giving one entry per CDR3 protein. The data show some 300,000 distinct CDR3 sequences, 6% to 10% seen once. The sequencing used peripheral blood, collected 360 days after TCRalphabeta/CD19-depleted stem cell transplant. Receptor source: a female patient aged 2-9 years who had a stem cell transplant for Fanconi anemia, so the T cells may come from the graft donor. Both conserved end residues are part of each CDR3. The D gene is left open where the match is weak. Expanded clones get a size class; other rows say once, few or many, or leave the size out.

many	TRBV20-1	TRBJ2-7	.	CSAPWTTRPYEQYF	TGCAGTGCTCCCTGGACAACGAGACCCTACGAGCAGTACTTC
many	TRBV29-1	TRBJ2-5	.	CSVEVHQGFQETQYF	TGCAGCGTTGAAGTGCATCAGGGGTTCCAAGAGACCCAGTACTTC
many	TRBV4-2	TRBJ1-1	.	CASSQVTDDTEAFF	TGTGCCAGCAGCCAAGTGACAGACGACACTGAAGCTTTCTTT
.	TRBV27	TRBJ2-7	.	CASSLSRGPGPYEQYF	TGTGCCAGCAGTTTATCCAGGGGCCCAGGGCCGTACGAGCAGTACTTC
many	TRBV12-3/TRBV12-4	TRBJ2-1	.	CASSLDPSEQFF	TGTGCCAGCAGTCTTGATCCGAGTGAGCAGTTCTTC
many	TRBV20-1	TRBJ2-7	.	CSARGHSNLYEQYF	TGCAGTGCTAGAGGCCACAGTAACCTCTACGAGCAGTACTTC
.	TRBV7-6	TRBJ2-3	.	CASREVGFLTDTQYF	TGTGCCAGCAGGGAAGTTGGCTTTCTTACAGATACGCAGTATTTT
.	TRBV12-3/TRBV12-4	TRBJ2-7	TRBD2	CASRGGSREGSYEQYF	TGTGCCAGCAGGGGGGGTTCGCGGGAGGGCTCCTACGAGCAGTACTTC
.	TRBV4-1	TRBJ2-5	TRBD1	CASSRGPGTGIQETQYF	TGCGCCAGCAGCCGAGGCCCCGGGACAGGGATCCAAGAGACCCAGTACTTC
many	TRBV28	TRBJ1-1	.	CASSIIPTGLPEAFF	TGTGCCAGCAGTATTATCCCTACAGGTTTACCTGAAGCTTTCTTT
.	TRBV14	TRBJ1-1	.	CASSQEGTSEAFF	TGTGCCAGCAGCCAAGAGGGGACGTCTGAAGCTTTCTTT
few	TRBV5-1	TRBJ2-2	.	CASSLIQGVAGELFF	TGCGCCAGCAGCTTGATTCAGGGAGTCGCCGGGGAGCTGTTTTTT
many	TRBV5-1	TRBJ2-1	TRBD1	CASSLAGTVTVGGEQFF	TGCGCCAGCAGCTTGGCCGGGACAGTGACCGTAGGGGGTGAGCAGTTCTTC
few	TRBV25-1	TRBJ2-1	.	CASSGVQTFFYNEQFF	TGTGCCAGCAGTGGGGTACAGACTTTTTTCTACAATGAGCAGTTCTTC
few	TRBV20-1	TRBJ1-2	.	CSARAAYGYTF	TGCAGTGCTAGAGCCGCCTATGGCTACACCTTC
many	TRBV20-1	TRBJ1-5	.	CSATSTQGNNQPQHF	TGCAGTGCCACCAGCACACAGGGTAACAATCAGCCCCAGCATTTT
many	TRBV6-1	TRBJ2-3	TRBD2	CASRIAGGTDTQYF	TGTGCCAGCAGGATAGCGGGGGGCACAGATACGCAGTATTTT
many	TRBV28	TRBJ2-2	.	CASSFLGNTGELFF	TGTGCCAGCAGTTTTCTCGGGAACACCGGGGAGCTGTTTTTT
few	TRBV20-1	TRBJ1-2	.	CSARATLETASYGYTF	TGCAGTGCTAGAGCTACCCTAGAGACAGCCTCCTATGGCTACACCTTC
many	TRBV12-3/TRBV12-4	TRBJ1-5	TRBD1	CASTLTGDPGQPQHF	TGTGCCAGCACCTTGACAGGGGACCCGGGGCAGCCCCAGCATTTT
many	TRBV12-3/TRBV12-4	TRBJ2-3	.	CASTPVGATDTQYF	TGTGCCAGCACCCCAGTCGGGGCCACAGATACGCAGTATTTT
few	TRBV10-3	TRBJ1-6	.	CAISTGLEIQPLHF	TGTGCCATCAGTACCGGGTTGGAAATTCAACCCCTCCACTTT
.	TRBV6-2/TRBV6-3	TRBJ2-3	TRBD2	CASSYSRLAGGPTSTDTQYF	TGTGCCAGCAGTTACTCGAGGCTAGCGGGGGGGCCCACTAGCACAGATACGCAGTATTTT
many	TRBV25-1	TRBJ2-1	.	CASSETGLGREQFF	TGTGCCAGCAGTGAAACGGGATTGGGGAGGGAGCAGTTCTTC
many	TRBV28	TRBJ1-2	.	CASSLVGSTEGYTF	TGTGCCAGCAGTTTAGTAGGGTCCACGGAAGGCTACACCTTC
many	TRBV5-1	TRBJ2-1	TRBD2	CASSFLAGGEDEQFF	TGCGCCAGCAGCTTCCTAGCGGGGGGTGAAGATGAGCAGTTCTTC
many	TRBV12-3/TRBV12-4	TRBJ2-6	.	CASSLRIGSGANVLTF	TGTGCCAGCAGTTTAAGGATCGGCTCTGGGGCCAACGTCCTGACTTTC
few	TRBV2	TRBJ2-1	TRBD2	CASSATSGGVSSYNEQFF	TGTGCCAGCAGTGCGACTAGCGGGGGCGTTAGCTCCTACAATGAGCAGTTCTTC
few	TRBV11-2	TRBJ2-1	.	CASSLGRGREQFF	TGTGCCAGCAGCTTGGGTCGGGGTCGAGAGCAGTTCTTC
.	TRBV4-2	TRBJ2-3	TRBD2	CASSLSQAGLAGGNADTQYF	TGTGCCAGCAGCCTCTCCCAGGCGGGACTAGCGGGGGGAAACGCAGATACGCAGTATTTT
many	TRBV28	TRBJ1-6	TRBD1	CASSFSRGLNSPLHF	TGTGCCAGCAGTTTCTCCAGGGGGCTGAATTCACCCCTCCACTTT
.	TRBV18	TRBJ2-6	.	CASSPSPTPVSGANVLTF	TGTGCCAGCTCACCAAGTCCCACCCCGGTTTCTGGGGCCAACGTCCTGACTTTC
many	TRBV29-1	TRBJ1-4	.	CSVEEGKELNEKLFF	TGCAGCGTTGAAGAAGGGAAGGAGTTGAATGAAAAACTGTTTTTT
few	TRBV6-1	TRBJ1-2	.	CASSGSSPGPPYGYTF	TGTGCCAGCAGTGGGTCCAGTCCAGGCCCGCCCTATGGCTACACCTTC
.	TRBV7-9	TRBJ1-2	.	CASRGEIGYGYTF	TGTGCCAGCCGCGGGGAGATCGGGTATGGCTACACCTTC
many	TRBV12-3/TRBV12-4	TRBJ2-6	.	CASRPYPGANVLTF	TGTGCCAGCAGACCCTACCCTGGGGCCAACGTCCTGACTTTC
.	TRBV5-5	TRBJ1-5	.	CASSPSDQPQHF	TGTGCCAGCAGCCCGTCAGATCAGCCCCAGCATTTT
few	TRBV5-6	TRBJ1-4	TRBD1	CASSFRDSNEKLFF	TGTGCCAGCAGCTTCCGGGACAGTAATGAAAAACTGTTTTTT
many	TRBV12-3/TRBV12-4	TRBJ1-5	TRBD1	CASRSTGGMNQPQHF	TGTGCCAGCAGGTCCACAGGGGGGATGAATCAGCCCCAGCATTTT
many	TRBV20-1	TRBJ2-5	.	CSARTARDLQETQYF	TGCAGTGCTAGGACAGCTCGGGACCTACAAGAGACCCAGTACTTC
many	TRBV19	TRBJ2-1	.	CASSIRQPYNEQFF	TGTGCCAGTAGTATACGACAGCCCTACAATGAGCAGTTCTTC
.	TRBV25-1	TRBJ1-1	.	CASRGVFGTEAFF	TGTGCCAGCAGGGGAGTTTTCGGCACTGAAGCTTTCTTT
many	TRBV7-7	TRBJ2-1	.	CASSLAPFTGEQFF	TGTGCCAGCAGCTTAGCGCCTTTTACCGGGGAGCAGTTCTTC
.	TRBV18	TRBJ2-5	.	CASSPGSGETQYF	TGTGCCAGCTCTCCAGGATCAGGAGAGACCCAGTACTTC
.	TRBV25-1	TRBJ2-3	.	CASSSTRVISTDTQYF	TGTGCCAGCAGTTCCACCAGGGTAATATCCACAGATACGCAGTATTTT
many	TRBV5-1	TRBJ2-2	.	CASSGQLTGELFF	TGCGCCAGCAGCGGGCAGCTCACCGGGGAGCTGTTTTTT
many	TRBV11-2	TRBJ2-3	TRBD1	CASSLEVHRDRVPTDTQYF	TGTGCCAGCAGCTTAGAGGTCCACCGGGACAGGGTCCCCACAGATACGCAGTATTTT
.	TRBV19	TRBJ1-1	.	CASSVTVGTEAFF	TGTGCCAGTTCCGTCACGGTGGGCACTGAAGCTTTCTTT
many	TRBV5-5	TRBJ2-7	TRBD1	CASSSWTGNEQYF	TGTGCCAGCAGCTCTTGGACAGGGAACGAGCAGTACTTC
.	TRBV5-1	TRBJ2-7	TRBD1	CASSLNFGTGDPSYEQYF	TGCGCCAGCAGCCTAAACTTCGGGACAGGGGACCCTTCCTACGAGCAGTACTTC
.	TRBV7-2	TRBJ2-5	.	CASSGPGRGQETQYF	TGTGCCAGCAGCGGGCCCGGAAGGGGACAAGAGACCCAGTACTTC
.	TRBV6-2/TRBV6-3	TRBJ2-7	.	CASSYKKGSYEQYF	TGTGCCAGCAGTTACAAAAAGGGGTCGTACGAGCAGTACTTC
.	TRBV4-2	TRBJ1-3	.	CASSQDVQPTNTIYF	TGTGCCAGCAGCCAAGATGTCCAACCTACTAACACCATATATTTT
.	TRBV9	TRBJ2-5	TRBD2	CASSDLAGPRETQYF	TGTGCCAGCAGCGACCTAGCGGGGCCTCGAGAGACCCAGTACTTC